One T cell receptor beta chain is described in this entry. This clonotype came up many times. Its cognate antigen has yet to be identified. Base qualities are not at hand, and no much larger clone is one base apart. This sample was included in a study of early T cells in non-severe SARS-CoV-2 infection (dated by TCRdb to 2020 to 2023). Regarding the research as a whole: Because TCR sequencing relied on bulk RNA taken from unsorted whole blood, pairing of alpha and beta chains was not possible.

Overall results and qualifications from the work: VDJdb matching was skewed toward anti-spike CD8 responses and likely underestimated virus-specific expansions, missing private and CD4 specificities.

This was a case-control study nested in a cohort of healthcare workers in London, UK, who had nasopharyngeal swab PCR tests and blood samples taken every week. Healthcare workers were enrolled in the week of the UK lockdown, from 23 to 31 March 2020, and were followed every week for up to about 16 weeks. The cysteine opens and the phenylalanine closes a CDR3 of 15 amino acids. Solely the CDR3 DNA is kept, with 45 bases framed from the first base. CDR1 and CDR2 were assigned from the germline V gene as SGHTA and FQGNSA. V is reduced by 4 bases and J by 3 bases, leaving a spacing of 13 bases between them. The method was 5' RACE. Instrument on record: NextSeq 500. Unique molecular identifiers were attached to individual cDNA molecules in the TCR library protocol so that sequencing error and PCR bias could be corrected. Both TCR alpha and beta chains were sequenced, and tight co-correlation was observed between alpha and beta sequence abundances in each sample. As for the authors' bioinformatics: Decombinator V4 was used to annotate the V gene, J gene and CDR3 of the TCR sequences. TCRs were defined as expanded if a significant change between any two time points was detected under a Poisson model with p below 0.0001. TCR abundances were normalised to the total number of TCRs sequenced in each sample and reported as counts per million. TRAV1-2 paired with TRAJ12, TRAJ20 or TRAJ33 defined MAIT TCRs, while TRAV10 paired with TRAJ18 defined iNKT TCRs. VDJdb, accessed on 1 November 2021, was searched for TCRs annotated for CMV, EBV and SARS-CoV-2, and TCRs annotated for more than one antigen were excluded. In-frame beta chains were kept once TCRdb had trimmed the public reads at Q25 with fastp and called clones with MiXCR. Every entry covers one CDR3 protein and lists the most common genes and DNA from its rows. The V and J calls follow TCRdb's processing rather than the paper's. The sample includes some 96,000 distinct CDR3 sequences, with under 15% observed a single time. The top ten clones comprise 5.5% to 7% of the sample.

This sequence was found in an adult who was a healthcare worker with PCR-confirmed SARS-CoV-2 infection or an uninfected control (not recorded which). The sequenced sample was whole blood. In this chain, TRBV7-2 is recombined with TRBJ2-1; no D gene call is confident. The DNA sequence reads TGTGCCAGCAGCTCCGACCCGACCAACTACAATGAGCAGTTCTTC. Protein translation: CASSSDPTNYNEQFF.